The clone carrying this T cell receptor (beta chain) was observed many times. Its specificity is not known. Breast cancer patients provided tissue from their axillary draining lymph nodes. This sample was included in a study of breast tumors, draining lymph nodes, adjacent tissues. TCRdb analysed the multiplex PCR reads with MiXCR anew, one entry per CDR3 protein. There are nearly 200,000 distinct CDR3 sequences in the sample; 30% to 40% occur only once, and roughly 4% lies in the top ten. The V gene's germline CDR1 is SGHTS and CDR2 YDEGEE. The CDR3 has 16 residues. Trimming stripped 0 bases from V and 1 base from J, with 10 bases between. Overall study findings and caveats: Tumor and nontumor repertoires were significantly more similar in luminal-like than in basal-like breast cancer.

The receptor's source is a female donor with breast cancer. Some clones in this sample may be carry-over from other donors' samples. Sample: axillary lymph node tissue. The chain uses TRBV5-8 and TRBJ1-4; unclear D gene. CDR3 amino acids: CASSLGWVRTNEKLFF. The CDR3 region has the DNA TGTGCCAGCAGCTTGGGCTGGGTCCGAACTAATGAAAAACTGTTTTTT.